The 20 T cell receptor beta chains below all came from one sample that was sequenced in a study of regulatory T cells in long-lasting Graves disease. TCR beta libraries were built with iRepertoire HTBI primers and Arm-PCR of CDR3 regions. TCRdb reprocessed the multiplex PCR reads via MiXCR and lists one record per CDR3 protein. The table has more than 450,000 distinct CDR3 sequences, approximately 12% seen once; the top ten hold approximately 9%. Time point here: newly diagnosed GD, antithyroid drugs for less than 3 months. The TCR library was prepared using RNA isolated from PBMCs. The same data also went into a second study, on T cells in Graves' hyperthyroidism and ophthalmopathy.

This specimen consisted of peripheral blood mononuclear cells (PBMCs), obtained at new diagnosis, from a patient treated with antithyroid drugs. The receptors derive from a woman aged 25 to 39 with Graves disease.

This clonotype was seen ten or more times. This chain joins TRBV20-1 and TRBJ1-1; the D is unclear. This CDR3 has 11 residues. Germline V gene lookup returns CDR1 DFQATT and CDR2 SNEGSKA (reference sequence). V lost 5 bases to trimming and J lost 4 bases, with 8 bases between them. The CDR3 bases are TGCAGTGCTTCGGTCCTCACTGAAGCTTTCTTT. It yields the protein CSASVLTEAFF.

This clonotype has only a few counts. The chain has TRBV12-3 or TRBV12-4 and TRBJ2-7; possible D gene TRBD2, 5 bases. The CDR3 consists of 15 residues. V lost 3 bases to trimming and J lost 6 bases, with 18 bases between them. The chain's CDR3 is CASSFLALPGSEQYF. Here the CDR3 DNA reads TGTGCCAGCAGTTTTTTGGCCCTCCCGGGGTCCGAGCAGTACTTC.

This clonotype was detected many times. The V call is TRBV10-3, the J call TRBJ2-3; no clear D gene. The CDR3 runs 12 residues. V lost 6 bases, J lost 3 bases, and 7 bases lay in between. Germline assignment: CDR1 ENHRY and CDR2 SYGVKD. CDR3 protein: CAISALTDTQYF. The CDR3 bases are TGTGCCATCAGCGCACTTACAGATACGCAGTATTTT.

This clonotype has only a few counts. The chain uses TRBV25-1 and TRBJ2-7, with no clear D. Germline loops: CDR1 MGHDK, CDR2 SYGVNS. CDR3 length: 13 residues. Trimming stripped 10 bases from V and 3 bases from J, with 16 bases between. Here the CDR3 reads CATNRTKSYEQYF. For the CDR3, the DNA is TGTGCCACCAATAGGACCAAAAGCTACGAGCAGTACTTC.

This clonotype was picked up many times. V usage is TRBV29-1 and J usage is TRBJ1-2; D unresolved. Germline CDR1 is SQVTM and CDR2 is ANQGSEA. V lost 6 bases, J lost 3 bases, and 11 bases lay in between. The CDR3 length is 12 residues. The CDR3 spells CSVGKRDYGYTF. For the CDR3, the DNA is TGCAGCGTGGGCAAAAGGGACTATGGCTACACCTTC.

There are many counts of this clonotype. This rearrangement joins TRBV20-1 to TRBJ2-5; the D gene could be TRBD1 or TRBD2 (5 bases each). There are 13 residues in the CDR3. CDR1 is DFQATT, CDR2 SNEGSKA, per germline (reference sequence). In DNA, the CDR3 is TGCAGCGCCTGCAGGGAGCTCCAAGAGACCCAGTACTTC. This codes for CSACRELQETQYF.

The chain employs TRBV6-1 and TRBJ1-1; D is uncertain. CDR3 size: 13 residues. Trimming shortened V by 2 bases and J by 5 bases, and 9 bases separated the two germline ends. Looked up from germline, CDR1 is MNHNS and CDR2 is SASEGT. CDR3 in amino acids: CASSEPGETEAFF. The CDR3 DNA sequence: TGTGCCAGCAGTGAACCCGGGGAGACTGAAGCTTTCTTT.

The rearrangement uses TRBV6-1 and TRBJ2-4; D is perhaps TRBD1 (6 bases). Germline assignment: CDR1 MNHNS and CDR2 SASEGT. V lost 4 bases and J lost 0, with 10 bases in between. This CDR3 spans 15 amino acids. The CDR3 DNA reads TGTGCCAGCAGTGGACAGGTTCTAGCCAAAAACATTCAGTACTTC. Translation gives CASSGQVLAKNIQYF.

Remarks on this clonotype: A far larger clone is only one base removed, so a read error is likely. The chain has TRBV6-4 and TRBJ2-7; 7 nucleotides agree with TRBD1. CDR3 length equals 15 residues. Germline CDR1 reads MRHNA; CDR2 reads SNTAGT. As DNA, the CDR3 is TGTGCCAGCAGTTACTCAGGGGACAGCACCTACGAGCAGTACTTC. It yields the protein CASSYSGDSTYEQYF.

This clonotype was picked up a small number of times. The chain is built from TRBV19 and TRBJ1-5; D is possibly TRBD1 (6 bases). The CDR3 runs to 15 residues. V shed 4 bases and J shed 0 bases, with 10 bases lying between them. Germline CDR1 LNHDA, CDR2 SQIVND (reference sequence). Here the CDR3 reads CASSTRGYSNQPQHF. The CDR3 nucleotides read TGTGCCAGTAGTACCAGGGGATATAGCAATCAGCCCCAGCATTTT.

This clonotype was observed many times. The rearrangement uses TRBV29-1 and TRBJ2-3, with 8 bases lining up with TRBD1. CDR1 and CDR2 (germline): SQVTM, ANQGSEA. The CDR3 is 15 residues long. Germline trimming cut 3 bases from V and 3 bases from J; bases unmatched to any gene: 8. Here the CDR3 reads CSVDLDRVRTDTQYF. CDR3 nucleotide sequence: TGCAGCGTTGACTTGGACAGGGTGAGAACAGATACGCAGTATTTT.

The chain recombines TRBV19 with TRBJ2-7; D possibly corresponds to TRBD1 (6 bases). The germline gives CDR1 LNHDA, CDR2 SQIVND (reference sequence). V dropped 4 bases and J dropped 2 bases, with 18 bases sitting between them. The length of the CDR3 is 16 residues. CDR3 loop: CASSTLPGHTTYEQYF. The CDR3 DNA sequence: TGTGCCAGTAGTACTCTTCCGGGACACACAACCTACGAGCAGTACTTC.

This clonotype occurred many times. The chain carries TRBV2 and TRBJ1-5; tentatively, D is TRBD1 (5 bases). The CDR3 sequence is 14 residues long. V was pared by 4 bases and J by 3 bases, with 10 bases between. Germline CDR1 is SNHLY and CDR2 is FYNNEI. The CDR3 DNA is TGTGCCAGCAGTGGGATGGGGGACAATCAGCCCCAGCATTTT. Protein sequence: CASSGMGDNQPQHF.

This clonotype showed up many times. V is TRBV10-3 and J is TRBJ1-1, with D tentatively TRBD1 (6 bases). This CDR3 comprises 14 residues. The germline gives CDR1 ENHRY, CDR2 SYGVKD. Trimming removed 2 bases from V and 1 base from J, with 8 bases in between. The CDR3 coding sequence is TGTGCCATCAGTGAGAGGGGGGAGAACACTGAAGCTTTCTTT. Protein: CAISERGENTEAFF.

This clonotype has ten or more counts. V is TRBV11-2 and J is TRBJ2-3; the D is unclear. V shed 3 bases and J shed 2 bases, with 9 bases lying between them. Germline V gene sequence: CDR1 SGHAT, CDR2 FQNNGV. The CDR3 length is 14 residues. The CDR3 sequence is CASSFADLTDTQYF. The DNA for the CDR3 is TGTGCCAGCAGCTTTGCGGATCTCACAGATACGCAGTATTTT.

This clonotype was detected many times. The CDR3 bases are TGTGCCAGTAGTGATGAGGACAGGGGGGCGAACACTGAAGCTTTCTTT. It codes for CASSDEDRGANTEAFF. The chain has TRBV19 and TRBJ1-1, with 10 bases aligning to TRBD1. This CDR3 comprises 16 residues. CDR1 is LNHDA, CDR2 SQIVND, per germline (reference sequence). The V and J ends lost 5 bases and 1 base, in that order; junction bases with no gene match: 7.

There are a few counts of this clonotype. V is TRBV7-9 and J is TRBJ2-5, with 8 bases identical to TRBD2. The CDR3 is made up of 17 amino acids. J gave up 2 bases and V 0 bases, and 8 bases lay outside the gene matches. Per the germline V gene, CDR1 is SEHNR and CDR2 is FQNEAQ (reference sequence). The DNA of the CDR3 is TGTGCCAGCAGCTTAGCGATATCGGGAGGGGAACAAGAGACCCAGTACTTC. This gives the protein CASSLAISGGEQETQYF.

This clonotype was counted ten times or more. This rearrangement joins TRBV20-1 to TRBJ1-1; D is perhaps TRBD1 (5 bases). Germline CDR1 reads DFQATT; CDR2 reads SNEGSKA (reference sequence). The V and J ends lost 5 bases and 4 bases respectively, with 14 bases between them. The CDR3 runs to 13 residues. In nucleotides, the CDR3 is TGCAGTGCTCCTCCCAGGGAGTTCACTGAAGCTTTCTTT. As protein: CSAPPREFTEAFF.

Many counts were recorded for this clonotype. The V and J genes are TRBV29-1 and TRBJ2-1; 8 bases fit TRBD2. This CDR3 contains 14 residues. Germline values: CDR1 SQVTM, CDR2 ANQGSEA. The V segment lost 3 bases and the J segment 6 bases; nucleotides outside the gene matches: 7. The CDR3 is CSVDPSGSVNEQFF. In DNA, the CDR3 is TGCAGCGTTGACCCGAGCGGGAGCGTCAATGAGCAGTTCTTC.

This clonotype has more than one count but fewer than ten. The chain has TRBV7-3 and TRBJ2-1; D is perhaps TRBD2 (6 bases). V lost 5 bases and J lost 2, with 16 bases in between. The CDR3 totals 16 residues. Germline lookup yields CDR1 SGHTA and CDR2 FQGTGA. This CDR3 reads CASSPVGAGTYNEQFF. The CDR3 region has the DNA TGTGCCAGCAGCCCCGTAGGGGCGGGGACCTACAATGAGCAGTTCTTC.